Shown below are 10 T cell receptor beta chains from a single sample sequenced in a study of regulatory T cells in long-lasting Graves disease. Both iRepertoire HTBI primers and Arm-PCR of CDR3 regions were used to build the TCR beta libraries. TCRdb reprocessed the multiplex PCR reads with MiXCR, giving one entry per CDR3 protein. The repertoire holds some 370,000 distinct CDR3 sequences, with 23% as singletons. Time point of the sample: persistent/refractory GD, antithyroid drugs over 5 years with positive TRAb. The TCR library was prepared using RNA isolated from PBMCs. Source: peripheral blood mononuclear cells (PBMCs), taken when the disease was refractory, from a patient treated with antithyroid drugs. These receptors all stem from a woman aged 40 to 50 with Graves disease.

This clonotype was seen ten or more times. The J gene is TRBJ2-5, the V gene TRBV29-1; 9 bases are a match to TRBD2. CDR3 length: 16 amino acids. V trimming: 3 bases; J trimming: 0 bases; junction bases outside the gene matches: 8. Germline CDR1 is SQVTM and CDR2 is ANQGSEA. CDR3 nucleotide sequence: TGCAGCGTTGATCGGCTAGCGGGAAACCACCAAGAGACCCAGTACTTC. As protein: CSVDRLAGNHQETQYF.

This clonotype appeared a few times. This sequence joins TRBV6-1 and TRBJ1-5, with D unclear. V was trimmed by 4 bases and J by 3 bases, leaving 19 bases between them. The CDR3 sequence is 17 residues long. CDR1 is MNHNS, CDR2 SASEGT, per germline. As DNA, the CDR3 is TGTGCCAGCAGTGTAGCCCAGCCCGTAAATTCCAATCAGCCCCAGCATTTT. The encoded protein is CASSVAQPVNSNQPQHF.

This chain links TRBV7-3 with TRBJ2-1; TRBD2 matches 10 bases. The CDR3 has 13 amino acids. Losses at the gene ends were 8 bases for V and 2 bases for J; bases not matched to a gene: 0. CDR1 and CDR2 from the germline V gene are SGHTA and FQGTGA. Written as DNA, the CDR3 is TGTGCCAGCGGACTAGCGGCCTACAATGAGCAGTTCTTC. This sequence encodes CASGLAAYNEQFF.

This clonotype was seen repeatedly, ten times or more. CDR3 nucleotide sequence: TGTGCCAGCAGCGGACCCGAGGACAGTTGGTACGAGCAGTACTTC. It yields the protein CASSGPEDSWYEQYF. The chain has TRBV9 and TRBJ2-7, with a possible D match to TRBD1 (6 bases). Germline V CDR1 and CDR2: SGDLS, YYNGEE. This CDR3 comprises 15 residues. V was clipped by 3 bases and J by 4 bases, with 17 bases between them.

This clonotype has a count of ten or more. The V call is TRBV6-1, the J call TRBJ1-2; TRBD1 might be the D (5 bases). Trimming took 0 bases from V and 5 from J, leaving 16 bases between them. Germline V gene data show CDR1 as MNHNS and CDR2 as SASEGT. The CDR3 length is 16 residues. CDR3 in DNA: TGTGCCAGCAGTGAAGCGGCGGGGGAGGGAATATATGGCTACACCTTC. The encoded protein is CASSEAAGEGIYGYTF.

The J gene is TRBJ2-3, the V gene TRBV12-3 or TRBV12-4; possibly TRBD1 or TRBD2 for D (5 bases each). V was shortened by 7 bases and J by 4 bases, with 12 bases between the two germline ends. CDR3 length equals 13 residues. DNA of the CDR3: TGTGCCAGCACCCGGGACCGCGCAGATACGCAGTATTTT. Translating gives CASTRDRADTQYF.

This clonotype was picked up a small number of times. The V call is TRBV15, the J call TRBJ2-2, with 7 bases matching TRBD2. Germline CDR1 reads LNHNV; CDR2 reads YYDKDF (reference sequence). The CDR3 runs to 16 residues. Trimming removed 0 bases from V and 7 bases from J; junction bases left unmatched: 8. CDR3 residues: CATSRDWTSSDGELFF. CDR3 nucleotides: TGTGCCACCAGCAGAGATTGGACTAGTTCTGACGGGGAGCTGTTTTTT.

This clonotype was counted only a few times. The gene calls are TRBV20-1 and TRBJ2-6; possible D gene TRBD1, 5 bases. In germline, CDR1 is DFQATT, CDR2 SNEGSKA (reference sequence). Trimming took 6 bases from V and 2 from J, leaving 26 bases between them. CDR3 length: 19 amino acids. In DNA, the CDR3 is TGCAGTGCAAACCAAAGGGGTTTTCGGCCATCCCCTGGGGCCAACGTCCTGACTTTC. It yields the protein CSANQRGFRPSPGANVLTF.

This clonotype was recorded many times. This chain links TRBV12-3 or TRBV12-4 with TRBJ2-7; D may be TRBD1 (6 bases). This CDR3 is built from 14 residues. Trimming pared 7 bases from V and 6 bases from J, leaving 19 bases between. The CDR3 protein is CASKTDRAPREQYF. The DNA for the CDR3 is TGTGCCAGCAAAACGGACAGAGCCCCTCGCGAGCAGTACTTC.

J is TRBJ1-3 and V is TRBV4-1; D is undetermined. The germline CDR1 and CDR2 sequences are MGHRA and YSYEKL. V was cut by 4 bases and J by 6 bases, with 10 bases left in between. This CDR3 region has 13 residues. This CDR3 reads CASSRFGENTIYF. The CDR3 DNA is TGCGCCAGCAGCCGGTTCGGGGAAAACACCATATATTTT.